This T cell receptor (beta chain) is from a study of a mutant IDH1 vaccine in newly diagnosed glioma. Overall study: Those enrolled had earlier been treated with radiotherapy, temozolomide, or both, mostly both.

This clone was seen only once. The junction had 5 bases not matched to a gene; V was cut back by 2 bases and J by 6 bases. The CDR3 contains 13 residues. CDR1 and CDR2 from the germline V gene are SGHDT and YYEEEE. TCRdb's table, derived via immunoSEQ multiplex PCR, lists solely in-frame clones and lacks some. The sample shows about 35,000 clones, about 80% of them seen only once. Regarding time point: baseline, week 1 (first vaccination visit). Treatment here: pre-vaccination baseline after standard-of-care therapy. The sequence was collected from a man aged 45-60 years with glioma. Some clones in this sample may be carry-over from other donors' samples. J is TRBJ2-7 and V is TRBV5-6; 7 nucleotides agree with TRBD1. Here the sequenced sample was peripheral blood mononuclear cells (PBMCs), taken from a glioma patient treated with radiotherapy, temozolomide or both. CDR3 sequence: CASSLRQGFEQYF. The CDR3 nucleotides are TGTGCCAGCAGCTTAAGACAGGGATTCGAGCAGTACTTC. The whole variable domain, remainder taken from reference TRBV5-6 and TRBJ2-7, is DAGVTQSPTHLIKTRGQQVTLRCSPKSGHDTVSWYQQALGQGPQFIFQYYEEEERQRGNFPDRFSGHQFPNYSSELNVNALLLGDSALYLCASSLRQGFEQYFGPGTRLTVT.